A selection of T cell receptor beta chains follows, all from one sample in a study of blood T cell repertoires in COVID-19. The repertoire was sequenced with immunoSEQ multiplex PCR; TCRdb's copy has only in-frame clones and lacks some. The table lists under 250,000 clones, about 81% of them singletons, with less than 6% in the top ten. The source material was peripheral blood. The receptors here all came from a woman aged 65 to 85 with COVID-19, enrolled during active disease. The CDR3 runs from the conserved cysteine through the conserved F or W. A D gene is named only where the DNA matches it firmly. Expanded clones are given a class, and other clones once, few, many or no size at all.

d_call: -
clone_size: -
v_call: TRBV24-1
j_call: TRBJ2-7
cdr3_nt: TGTGCCACCAGTTCAGGGAACCCCCCCTACGAGCAGTACTTC
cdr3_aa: CATSSGNPPYEQYF

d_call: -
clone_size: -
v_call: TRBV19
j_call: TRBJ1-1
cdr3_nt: TGTGCCAGTAGTATAGAAAATACAGGGCGAGCTGAAGCTTTCTTT
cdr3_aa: CASSIENTGRAEAFF

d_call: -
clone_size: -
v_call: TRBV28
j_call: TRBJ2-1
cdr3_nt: TGTGCCAGCGGGCTACGGGAGAACTCCTACAATGAGCAGTTCTTC
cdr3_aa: CASGLRENSYNEQFF

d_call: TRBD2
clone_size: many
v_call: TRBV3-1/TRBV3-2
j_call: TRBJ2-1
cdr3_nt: TGTGCCAGCAGCCTGGGACTAGCGGGTCGCAATGAGCAGTTCTTC
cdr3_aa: CASSLGLAGRNEQFF

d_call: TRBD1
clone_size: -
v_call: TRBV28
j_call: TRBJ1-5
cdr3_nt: TGTGCCAGCAGTTTATGGAGATTGGGACAGTATAGCAATCAGCCCCAGCATTTT
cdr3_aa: CASSLWRLGQYSNQPQHF

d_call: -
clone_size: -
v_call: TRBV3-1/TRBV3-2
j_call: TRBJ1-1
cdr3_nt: TGTGCCAGCAGCCAAGACGGGGCTGAAGCTTTCTTT
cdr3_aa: CASSQDGAEAFF

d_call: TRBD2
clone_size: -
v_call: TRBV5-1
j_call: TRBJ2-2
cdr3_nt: TGCGCCAGCACCGTAACTAGCGGGAGGGCTGGCGGGGAGCTGTTTTTT
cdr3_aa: CASTVTSGRAGGELFF

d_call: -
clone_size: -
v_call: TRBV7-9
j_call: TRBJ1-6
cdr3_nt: TGTGCCAGCAGCTTCGCCTATCCACCCCTCCACTTT
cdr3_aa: CASSFAYPPLHF

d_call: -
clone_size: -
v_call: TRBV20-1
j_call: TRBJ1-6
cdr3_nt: TGCAGTGCTATTGAGACAGAGCTATTCAATTCACCCCTCCACTTT
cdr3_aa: CSAIETELFNSPLHF

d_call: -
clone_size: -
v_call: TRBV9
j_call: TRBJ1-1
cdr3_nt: TGTGCCAGCAGCGTAGAGGCCGCGGAACGGACTGAAGCTTTCTTT
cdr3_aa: CASSVEAAERTEAFF

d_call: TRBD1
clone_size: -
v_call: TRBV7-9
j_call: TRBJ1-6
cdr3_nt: TGTGCCAGCAGCCCCCGGGGACAGGGTTGGCTTGATTCACCCCTCCACTTT
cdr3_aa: CASSPRGQGWLDSPLHF

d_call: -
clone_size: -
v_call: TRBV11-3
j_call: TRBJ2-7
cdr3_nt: TGTGCCAGCAGCTTAGGGGGACTCTCCTACGAGCAGTACTTC
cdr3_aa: CASSLGGLSYEQYF

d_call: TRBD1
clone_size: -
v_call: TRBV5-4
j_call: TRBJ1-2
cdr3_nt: TGTGCCAGCTTTAGGACAGGCCCCTATGGCTACACCTTC
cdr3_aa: CASFRTGPYGYTF

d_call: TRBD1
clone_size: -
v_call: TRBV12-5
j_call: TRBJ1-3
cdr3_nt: TGTGCTAGTGGCGACAGGGGAAGAACAAACACCATATATTTT
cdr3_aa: CASGDRGRTNTIYF

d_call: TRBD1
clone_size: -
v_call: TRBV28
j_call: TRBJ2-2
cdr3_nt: TGTGCCATCAACAGGGGGCGGAGCGGGGAGCTGTTTTTT
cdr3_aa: CAINRGRSGELFF

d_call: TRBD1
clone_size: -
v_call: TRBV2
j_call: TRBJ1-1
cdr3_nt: TGTGCCAGCAGTGGTACAGGGGACACTGAAGCTTTCTTT
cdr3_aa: CASSGTGDTEAFF

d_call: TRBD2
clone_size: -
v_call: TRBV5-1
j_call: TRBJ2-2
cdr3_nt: TGCGCCAGCAGCTTAAGAGCGGGGACGAACACCGGGGAGCTGTTTTTT
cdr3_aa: CASSLRAGTNTGELFF

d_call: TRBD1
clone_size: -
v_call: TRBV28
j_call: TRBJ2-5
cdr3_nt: TGTGCCAGCAGCCCGACAGGGCGAAGACTAAAGGAGACCCAGTACTTC
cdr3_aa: CASSPTGRRLKETQYF

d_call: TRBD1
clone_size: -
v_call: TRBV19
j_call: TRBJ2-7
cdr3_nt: TGTGCCAGTAGTATATGGGACAGGGGGCCGGAGCAGTACTTC
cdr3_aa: CASSIWDRGPEQYF

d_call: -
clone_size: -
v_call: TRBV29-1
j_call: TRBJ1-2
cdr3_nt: TGCAGCGTTGTAGTGTCTAACTATGGCTACACCTTC
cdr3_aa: CSVVVSNYGYTF

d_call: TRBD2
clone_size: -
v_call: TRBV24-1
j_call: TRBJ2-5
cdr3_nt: TGTGCCACCAGTGATCATAGCGGGAAAGAGACCCAGTACTTC
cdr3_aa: CATSDHSGKETQYF

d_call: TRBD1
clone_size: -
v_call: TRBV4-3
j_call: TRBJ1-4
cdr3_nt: TGCGCCAGCAGCCTGGACAGGTCCGGGGGTTGCTTTTTT
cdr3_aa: CASSLDRSGGCFF

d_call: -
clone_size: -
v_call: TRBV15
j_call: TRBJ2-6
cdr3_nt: TGTGCCACCAGCGACCGACAGAAACTGCCTGGGGCCAACGTCCTGACTTTC
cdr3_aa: CATSDRQKLPGANVLTF

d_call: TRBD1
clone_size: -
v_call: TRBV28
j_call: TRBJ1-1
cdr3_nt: TGTGCCAGCAGTTTAGAGGGGGCTCAGGACACTGAAGCTTTCTTT
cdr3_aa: CASSLEGAQDTEAFF

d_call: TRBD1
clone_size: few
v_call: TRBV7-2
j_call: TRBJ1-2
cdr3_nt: TGTGCCAGCAGCGCTCGACAGGGCCCGGGGTATGGCTACACCTTC
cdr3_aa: CASSARQGPGYGYTF

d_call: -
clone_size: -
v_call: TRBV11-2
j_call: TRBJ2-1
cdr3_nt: TGTGCCAGCAGCCCAGGGTCCCCCTCCTACAATGAGCAGTTCTTC
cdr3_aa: CASSPGSPSYNEQFF

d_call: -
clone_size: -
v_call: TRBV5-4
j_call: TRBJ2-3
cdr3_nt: TGTGCCAGCAGGCGCGAAGTGACTAGCACAGATACGCAGTATTTT
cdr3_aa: CASRREVTSTDTQYF

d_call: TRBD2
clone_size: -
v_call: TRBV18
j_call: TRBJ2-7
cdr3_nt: TGTGCCAGCTCACCGGCTAGCGGGAGTTCCCGATCCTACGAGCAGTACTTC
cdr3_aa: CASSPASGSSRSYEQYF